One TCR beta chain is described in this entry. Its cognate antigen is unknown. The sample comes from a study of lymphopenia after photon versus proton radiotherapy. Some clones are missing from TCRdb's copy, which holds only in-frame ones; the method was immunoSEQ multiplex PCR. The table has tens of thousands of clones, around 84% seen once. Germline V lookup: CDR1 LNHDA, CDR2 SQIVND (reference sequence). Trimming left V 2 bases short and J 2 bases short, with 9 bases between. The CDR3 spans 14 residues. Whole-study results and caveats: Better survival with proton therapy was suggested as possible, not demonstrated.

The rearrangement links TRBV19 to TRBJ1-1; D gene uncertain. The sequencing here drew on peripheral blood, taken from a patient treated with photon-based radiotherapy. This sequence was found in a man in his fifties or sixties with pancreatic cancer. The CDR3 DNA is TGTGCCAGTAGTATAACGGGCTATAACACTGAAGCTTTCTTT. Translation gives CASSITGYNTEAFF. Based on the CDR3 plus reference TRBV19 and TRBJ1-1, the full variable domain is DGGITQSPKYLFRKEGQNVTLSCEQNLNHDAMYWYRQDPGQGLRLIYYSQIVNDFQKGDIAEGYSVSREKKESFPLTVTSAQKNPTAFYLCASSITGYNTEAFFGQGTRLTVV.